The following is a T cell receptor beta chain sequence with its context. This clone came up a few times. This receptor's antigen is unknown. Nothing much larger sits one base from this clone, and base qualities are not available. This record comes from a study of blood T cell repertoires in COVID-19 (TCRdb year 2020). Describing the broader study: Samples covering the acute and convalescent phases of COVID-19 were provided by collaborators in the United States, Italy and Spain. The material from the prospective study consisted of cDNA or gDNA derived from T cells, B-cell-depleted T cells, or PBMCs. Subjects who had been exposed to COVID-19, were actively infected with it, or had recovered from it provided the deeply sampled blood TCRbeta repertoires that made up the dataset. The repertoires were released in a freely available public database meant as a resource for research on the immune response to SARS-CoV-2. Samples were obtained from the ongoing ImmuneRACE study (first 160 participants) and from 1,254 subjects provided by 6 global collaborators. Sample metadata almost always included a de-identified subject ID, COVID-19 status, age in years and sex. Where HLA class I and class II types were available, the types were taken from metadata supplied by the sample provider, not from assay-based typing. What the research found in general, with its limitations: How much clinical and demographic metadata was included differed by source and by participant, and the metadata was provided uncurated.

Collaborating institutions collected whole blood in K2EDTA tubes following their own protocols. For TCRbeta analysis, collaborator samples were shipped as frozen whole blood, as isolated PBMCs, or as DNA extracted from either sample type. TCRbeta CDR3 regions were amplified from genomic DNA by means of the immunoSEQ Assay, a bias-controlled multiplex PCR. For the original study's pipeline: Within the assay, amplification of reference gene primers was used to estimate how many nucleated cells each sample contained. Sequence reads were collapsed and filtered to measure the absolute abundance of every unique TCRbeta CDR3 rearrangement. For each sample, productive Simpson clonality was calculated as the square root of Simpson's diversity index over productive rearrangements. TCRdb mirrors the immuneACCESS table, restricted to in-frame sequences. Some clones are absent from its copies; in checked studies, under half trace to an unresolved V gene, and the reason for the others is unknown. The DNA was the basis for D and trimming; V, J and clone size are from that table. A total of about 98,000 clones appear in this sample, around 80% of them only once. The top ten constitute around a quarter of the sample.

The sequence was collected from a man aged 70 or older with acute or convalescent COVID-19. Material: peripheral blood.

The DNA is TGCGCCAGCAGCTTGGCACCGGGGTCGAGCTCCTACGAGCAGTACTTC. Protein translation: CASSLAPGSSSYEQYF. Recombination linked TRBV5-1 to TRBJ2-7, and perhaps TRBD2 as D gene, on 5 matching bases. The cysteine opens and the phenylalanine closes a CDR3 of 16 amino acids. Here the CDR3 DNA is all that survives: 48 bases in frame from base 1. V is cut by 0 bases and J by 0 bases, and the space between the germline ends is 13 bases. The germline V gene supplies CDR1 SGHRS and CDR2 YFSETQ.